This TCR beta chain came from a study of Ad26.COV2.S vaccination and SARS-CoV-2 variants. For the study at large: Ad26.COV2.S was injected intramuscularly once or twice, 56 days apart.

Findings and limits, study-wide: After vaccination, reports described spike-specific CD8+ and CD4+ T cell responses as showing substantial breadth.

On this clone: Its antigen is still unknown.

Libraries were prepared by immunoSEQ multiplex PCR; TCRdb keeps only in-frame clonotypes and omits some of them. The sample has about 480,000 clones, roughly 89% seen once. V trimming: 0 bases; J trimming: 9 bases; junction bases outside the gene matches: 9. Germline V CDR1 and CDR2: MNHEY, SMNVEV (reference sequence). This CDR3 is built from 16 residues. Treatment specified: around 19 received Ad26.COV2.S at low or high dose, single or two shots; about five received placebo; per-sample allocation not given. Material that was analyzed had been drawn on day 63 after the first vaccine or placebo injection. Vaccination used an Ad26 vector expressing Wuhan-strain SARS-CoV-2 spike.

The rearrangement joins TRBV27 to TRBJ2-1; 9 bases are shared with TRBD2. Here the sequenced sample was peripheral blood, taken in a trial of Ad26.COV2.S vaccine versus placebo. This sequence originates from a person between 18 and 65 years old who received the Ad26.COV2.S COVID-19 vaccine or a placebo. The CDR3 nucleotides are TGTGCCAGCAGTTTATCGGGGCGGGAGGGAAGTCGTGAGCAGTTCTTC. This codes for CASSLSGREGSREQFF.